This TCR beta chain was documented in a study of PD-1 blockade in classical Hodgkin lymphoma. The study's findings and limits: Significantly greater TCR diversity emerged by C4D1 in CD4+ cells but not CD8+ cells. It was reported that newly diagnosed patients had less baseline TCR diversity than healthy donors. Lower baseline TCR diversity marked trial partial responders and progressors.

Relapse after autologous stem cell transplantation occurred in every patient, and brentuximab vedotin exposure varied. CDR3 length: 14 residues. V was clipped by 7 bases and J by 3 bases; unmatched bases: 6. Profiled with immunoSEQ multiplex PCR; TCRdb holds only in-frame clones, not every one. The repertoire holds about 58,000 clones, with roughly 90% as singletons. A word on this clone: What it recognizes is unknown.

This receptor was identified in a human donor with classical Hodgkin lymphoma. The rearrangement links TRBV23-1 to TRBJ1-5; 7 bases fit TRBD1. TRBV23-1 is classed as an ORF, of uncertain function. The sample was peripheral blood mononuclear cells (PBMCs), taken before the second cycle of nivolumab. The CDR3: CASTETGPNQPQHF. The CDR3 DNA follows: TGCGCCAGCACCGAGACAGGGCCCAATCAGCCCCAGCATTTT.